The present T cell receptor (beta chain) was sequenced within a study of blood T cell repertoires in COVID-19. Study-wide background: Whether acute or convalescent, the COVID-19 samples came from the United States, Italy and Spain. T cells, B-cell-depleted T cells, or PBMCs supplied cDNA or gDNA.

Original handling: By means of reference gene primer amplification, nucleated cell counts were estimated. Sequencing used immunoSEQ multiplex PCR; TCRdb keeps in-frame clones, though not all of them. V, J and clone size are those of that table, while D and trimming were read from the DNA. Here the sample spans fewer than 30,000 clones, approximately 96% being singletons. The CDR3 sequence is 19 residues long. Germline V gives CDR1 SGHVS, CDR2 FNYEAQ. The V and J ends lost 2 bases and 0 bases, in that order; junction bases with no gene match: 12. The specimen was peripheral blood. The receptor comes from a human donor with active COVID-19. The donor label of this sample is uncertain. The chain uses TRBV7-6 and TRBJ2-4; the match to TRBD1 covers 8 bases. CDR3 loop: CASSLRAGGDWTAKNIQYF. The CDR3 DNA follows: TGTGCCAGCAGCTTAAGGGCAGGGGGCGATTGGACAGCCAAAAACATTCAGTACTTC.